The clone carrying this T cell receptor (beta chain) is classed as medium-sized (0.01 to 0.1%). Its specificity is unknown. Study outcomes and limitations: Tumor memory CD4+ T cell TCR gene usage was found to cluster with blood and lymph node memory CD4+ cells and with lymph node naive CD4+ cells.

Tregs were sorted as CD4+CD25+CD127-/low cells. Constant-region reverse primers amplified full-length variable regions, followed by semi-nested Nested Universal Primer A PCR. A single record per CDR3 protein comes from TCRdb applying MiXCR to the 5' RACE reads. The data hold tens of thousands of distinct CDR3 sequences, with 20% to 25% observed a single time. The receptor comes from a female donor with breast cancer. The sample was Tregs sorted from blood.

This chain's CDR3 is CASSQGLAGWNEQFF. The CDR3 nucleotides are TGCGCCAGCAGCCAAGGACTAGCGGGATGGAATGAGCAGTTCTTC. The chain links TRBV4-1 to TRBJ2-1, with 11 bases fitting TRBD2. Germline values: CDR1 MGHRA, CDR2 YSYEKL. Unmatched junction bases numbered 3, after V lost 1 base and J lost 7 bases. The CDR3 sequence is 15 residues long.